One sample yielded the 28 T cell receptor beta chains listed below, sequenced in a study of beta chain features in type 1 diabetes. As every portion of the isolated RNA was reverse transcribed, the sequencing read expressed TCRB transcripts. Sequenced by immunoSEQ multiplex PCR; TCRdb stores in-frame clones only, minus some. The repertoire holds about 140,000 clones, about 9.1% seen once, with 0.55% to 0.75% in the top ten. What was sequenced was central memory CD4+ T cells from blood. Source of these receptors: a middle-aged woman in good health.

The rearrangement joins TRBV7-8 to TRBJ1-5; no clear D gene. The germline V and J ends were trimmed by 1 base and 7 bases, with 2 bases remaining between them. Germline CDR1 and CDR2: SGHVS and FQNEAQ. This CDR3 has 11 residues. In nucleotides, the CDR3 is TGTGCCAGCAGCTTAGTACAGCCCCAGCATTTT. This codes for CASSLVQPQHF.

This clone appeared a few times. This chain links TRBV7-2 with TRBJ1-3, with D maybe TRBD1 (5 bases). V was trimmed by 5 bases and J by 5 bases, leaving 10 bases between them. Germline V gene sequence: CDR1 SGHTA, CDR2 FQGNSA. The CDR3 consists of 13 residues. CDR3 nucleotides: TGTGCCAGCAGCGGGGGGATCCGAAACACCATATATTTT. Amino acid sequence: CASSGGIRNTIYF.

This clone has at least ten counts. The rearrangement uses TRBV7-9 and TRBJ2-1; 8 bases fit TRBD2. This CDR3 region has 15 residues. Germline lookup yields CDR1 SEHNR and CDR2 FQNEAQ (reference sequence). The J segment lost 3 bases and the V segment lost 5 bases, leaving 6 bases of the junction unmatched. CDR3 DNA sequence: TGTGCCAGCAGCCCTGGGGCGGGAGGCTACAATGAGCAGTTCTTC. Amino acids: CASSPGAGGYNEQFF.

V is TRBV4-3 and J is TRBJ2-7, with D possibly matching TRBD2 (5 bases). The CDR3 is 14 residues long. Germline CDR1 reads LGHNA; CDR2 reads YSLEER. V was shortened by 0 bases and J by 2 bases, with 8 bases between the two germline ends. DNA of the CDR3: TGCGCCAGCAGCCAAGATACCGGGGCCTACGAGCAGTACTTC. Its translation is CASSQDTGAYEQYF.

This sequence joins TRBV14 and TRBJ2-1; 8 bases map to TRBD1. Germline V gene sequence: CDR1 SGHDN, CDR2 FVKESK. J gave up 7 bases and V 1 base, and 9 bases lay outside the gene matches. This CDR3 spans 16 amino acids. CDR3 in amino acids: CASSQVRTGNKNEQFF. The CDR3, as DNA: TGTGCCAGCAGCCAAGTGCGGACAGGGAACAAGAATGAGCAGTTCTTC.

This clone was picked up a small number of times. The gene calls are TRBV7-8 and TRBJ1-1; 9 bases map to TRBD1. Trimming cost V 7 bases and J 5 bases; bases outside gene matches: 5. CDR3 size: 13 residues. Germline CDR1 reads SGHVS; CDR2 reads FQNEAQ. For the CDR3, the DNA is TGTGCCAGCACCCTGGACAGGGGAACTGAAGCTTTCTTT. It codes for CASTLDRGTEAFF.

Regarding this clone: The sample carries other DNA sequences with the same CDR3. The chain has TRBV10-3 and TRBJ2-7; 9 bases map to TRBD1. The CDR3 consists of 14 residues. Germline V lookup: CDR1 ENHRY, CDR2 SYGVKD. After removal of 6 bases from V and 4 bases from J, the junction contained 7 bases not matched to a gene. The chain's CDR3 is CAISLDRGPYEQYF. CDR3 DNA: TGTGCCATCAGCCTGGACAGGGGACCTTACGAGCAGTACTTC.

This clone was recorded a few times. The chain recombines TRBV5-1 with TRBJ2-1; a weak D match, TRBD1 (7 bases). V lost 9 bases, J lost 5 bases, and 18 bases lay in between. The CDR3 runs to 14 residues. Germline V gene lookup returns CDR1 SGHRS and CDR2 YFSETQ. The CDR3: CATSGGGHDNEQFF. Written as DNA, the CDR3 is TGCGCCACCTCCGGAGGGGGCCACGACAATGAGCAGTTCTTC.

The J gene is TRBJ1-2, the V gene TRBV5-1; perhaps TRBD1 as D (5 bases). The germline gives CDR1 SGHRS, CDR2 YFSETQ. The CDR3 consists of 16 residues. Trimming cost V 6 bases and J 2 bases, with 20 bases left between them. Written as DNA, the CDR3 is TGCGCCAGCACCCGGGGGGGAACAACGGAAAACTATGGCTACACCTTC. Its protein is CASTRGGTTENYGYTF.

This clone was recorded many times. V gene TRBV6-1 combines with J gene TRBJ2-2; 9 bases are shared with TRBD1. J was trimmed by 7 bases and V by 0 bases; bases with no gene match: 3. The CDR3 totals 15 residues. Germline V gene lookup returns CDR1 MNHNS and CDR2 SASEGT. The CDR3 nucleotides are TGTGCCAGCAGTGAAGCACAGGGGGCTATCGGGGAGCTGTTTTTT. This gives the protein CASSEAQGAIGELFF.

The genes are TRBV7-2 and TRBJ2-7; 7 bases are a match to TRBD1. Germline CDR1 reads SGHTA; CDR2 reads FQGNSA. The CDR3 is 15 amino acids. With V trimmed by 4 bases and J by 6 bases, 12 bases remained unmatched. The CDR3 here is CASSWQRDPGGEQYF. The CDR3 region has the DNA TGTGCCAGCAGCTGGCAAAGGGACCCAGGGGGCGAGCAGTACTTC.

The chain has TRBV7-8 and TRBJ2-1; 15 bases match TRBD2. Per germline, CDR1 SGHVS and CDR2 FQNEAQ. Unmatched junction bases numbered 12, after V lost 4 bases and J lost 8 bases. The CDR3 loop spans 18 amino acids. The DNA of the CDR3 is TGTGCCAGCAGCTCCGGACTAGCGGGGGGGGCCTTCTCTGATGAGCAGTTCTTC. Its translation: CASSSGLAGGAFSDEQFF.

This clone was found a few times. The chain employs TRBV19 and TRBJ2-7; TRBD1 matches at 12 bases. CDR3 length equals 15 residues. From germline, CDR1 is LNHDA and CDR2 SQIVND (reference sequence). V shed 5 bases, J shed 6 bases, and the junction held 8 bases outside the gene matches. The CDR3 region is CASSGIGTGGIEQYF. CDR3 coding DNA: TGTGCCAGTAGTGGGATCGGGACAGGGGGCATCGAGCAGTACTTC.

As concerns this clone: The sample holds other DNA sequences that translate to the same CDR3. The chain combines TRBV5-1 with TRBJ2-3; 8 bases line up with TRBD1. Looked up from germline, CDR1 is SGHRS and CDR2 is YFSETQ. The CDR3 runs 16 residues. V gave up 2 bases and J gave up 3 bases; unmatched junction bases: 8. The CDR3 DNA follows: TGCGCCAGCAGCTTAGACGGACAGGGCGGAACAGATACGCAGTATTTT. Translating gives CASSLDGQGGTDTQYF.

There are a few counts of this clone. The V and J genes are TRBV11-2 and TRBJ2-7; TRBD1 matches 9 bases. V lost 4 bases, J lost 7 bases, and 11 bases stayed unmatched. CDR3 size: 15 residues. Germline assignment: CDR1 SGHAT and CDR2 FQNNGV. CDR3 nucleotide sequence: TGTGCCAGCAGCTCCCCCATAACAGGGGGCTGGGAGCAGTACTTC. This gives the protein CASSSPITGGWEQYF. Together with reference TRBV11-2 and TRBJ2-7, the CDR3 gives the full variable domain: EAGVAQSPRYKIIEKRQSVAFWCNPISGHATLYWYQQILGQGPKLLIQFQNNGVVDDSQLPKDRFSAERLKGVDSTLKIQPAKLEDSAVYLCASSSPITGGWEQYFGPGTRLTVT.

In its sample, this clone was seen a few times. CDR3 sequence reads: CASGLPGANVLTF. In DNA form, the CDR3 reads TGTGCCAGTGGCCTCCCGGGGGCCAACGTCCTGACTTTC. The J gene is TRBJ2-6, the V gene TRBV27; D gene uncertain. V dropped 9 bases and J dropped 4 bases, with 10 bases sitting between them. Germline values: CDR1 MNHEY, CDR2 SMNVEV (reference sequence). The CDR3 contains 13 residues.

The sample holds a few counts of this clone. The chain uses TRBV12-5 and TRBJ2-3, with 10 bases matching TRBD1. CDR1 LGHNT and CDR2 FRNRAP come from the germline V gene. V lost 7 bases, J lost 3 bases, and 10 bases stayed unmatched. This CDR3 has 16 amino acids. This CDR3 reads CASATRDRGLTDTQYF. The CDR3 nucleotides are TGTGCTAGTGCCACCCGGGACAGGGGCTTGACAGATACGCAGTATTTT.

In DNA, the CDR3 is TGTGCCAGCATTGGACAGGGGCACTATGGCTACACCTTC. As protein: CASIGQGHYGYTF. The rearrangement joins TRBV28 to TRBJ1-2; 9 bases are a match to TRBD1. Looked up from germline, CDR1 is MDHEN and CDR2 is SYDVKM. The CDR3 runs to 13 residues. V shed 7 bases, J shed 3 bases, and the junction held 3 bases outside the gene matches.

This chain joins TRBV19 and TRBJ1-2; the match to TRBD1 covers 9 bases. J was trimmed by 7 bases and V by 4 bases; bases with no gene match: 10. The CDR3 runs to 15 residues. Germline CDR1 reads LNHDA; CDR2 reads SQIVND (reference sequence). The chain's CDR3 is CASSKTWGTGSGYTF. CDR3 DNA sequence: TGTGCCAGTAGTAAGACTTGGGGGACAGGGAGTGGCTACACCTTC. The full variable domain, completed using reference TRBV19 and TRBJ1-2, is DGGITQSPKYLFRKEGQNVTLSCEQNLNHDAMYWYRQDPGQGLRLIYYSQIVNDFQKGDIAEGYSVSREKKESFPLTVTSAQKNPTAFYLCASSKTWGTGSGYTFGSGTRLTVV.

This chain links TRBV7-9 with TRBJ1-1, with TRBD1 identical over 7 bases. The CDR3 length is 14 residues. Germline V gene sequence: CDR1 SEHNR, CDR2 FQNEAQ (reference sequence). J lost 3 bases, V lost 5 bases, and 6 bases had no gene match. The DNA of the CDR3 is TGTGCCAGCAGCCAGACAGGGTGGGACACTGAAGCTTTCTTT. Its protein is CASSQTGWDTEAFF.

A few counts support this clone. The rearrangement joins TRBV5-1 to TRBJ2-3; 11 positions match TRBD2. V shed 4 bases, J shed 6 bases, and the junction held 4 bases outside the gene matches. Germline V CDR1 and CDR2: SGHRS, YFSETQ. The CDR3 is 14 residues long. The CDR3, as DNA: TGCGCCAGCAGCAGAGGACTAGCGGGCGATACGCAGTATTTT. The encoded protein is CASSRGLAGDTQYF.

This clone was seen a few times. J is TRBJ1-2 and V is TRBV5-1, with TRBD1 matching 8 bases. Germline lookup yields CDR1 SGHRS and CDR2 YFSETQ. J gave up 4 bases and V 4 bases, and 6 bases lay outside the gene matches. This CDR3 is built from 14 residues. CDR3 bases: TGCGCCAGCAGCGCGGGACAGGATCCCTATGGCTACACCTTC. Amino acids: CASSAGQDPYGYTF.

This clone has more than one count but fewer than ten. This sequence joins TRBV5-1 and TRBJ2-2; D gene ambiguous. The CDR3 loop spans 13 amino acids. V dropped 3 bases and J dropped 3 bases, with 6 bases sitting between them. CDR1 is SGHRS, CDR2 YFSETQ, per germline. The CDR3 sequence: CASSSRDTGELFF. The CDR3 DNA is TGCGCCAGCAGCTCCCGGGACACCGGGGAGCTGTTTTTT.

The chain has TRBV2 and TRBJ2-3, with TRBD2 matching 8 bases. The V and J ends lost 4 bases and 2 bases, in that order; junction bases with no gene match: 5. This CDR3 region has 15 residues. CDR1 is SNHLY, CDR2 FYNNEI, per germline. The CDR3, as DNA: TGTGCCAGCAGTGGAGGACTAGCAACCACAGATACGCAGTATTTT. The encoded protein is CASSGGLATTDTQYF. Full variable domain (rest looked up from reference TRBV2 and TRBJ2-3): EPEVTQTPSHQVTQMGQEVILRCVPISNHLYFYWYRQILGQKVEFLVSFYNNEISEKSEIFDDQFSVERPDGSNFTLKIRSTKLEDSAMYFCASSGGLATTDTQYFGPGTRLTVL.

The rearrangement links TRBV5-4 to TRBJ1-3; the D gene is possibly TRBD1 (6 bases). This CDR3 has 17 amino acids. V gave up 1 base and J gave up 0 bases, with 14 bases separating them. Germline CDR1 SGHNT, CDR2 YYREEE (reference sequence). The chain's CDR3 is CASSLSSGAVSGNTIYF. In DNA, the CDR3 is TGTGCCAGCAGCTTGAGTTCAGGGGCGGTCTCTGGAAACACCATATATTTT.

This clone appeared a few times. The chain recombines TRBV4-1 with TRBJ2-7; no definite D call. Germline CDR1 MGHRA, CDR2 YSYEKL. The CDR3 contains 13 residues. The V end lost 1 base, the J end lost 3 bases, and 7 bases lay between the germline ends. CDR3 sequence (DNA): TGCGCCAGCAGCCAAGTAGGAGTCTACGAGCAGTACTTC. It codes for CASSQVGVYEQYF.

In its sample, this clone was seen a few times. The CDR3 sequence is CASRPRAGPYNEQFF. The CDR3 DNA reads as TGTGCCAGCAGGCCAAGGGCGGGGCCATACAATGAGCAGTTCTTC. The chain uses TRBV6-6 and TRBJ2-1, with a possible D match to TRBD2 (6 bases). Germline lookup yields CDR1 MNHNY and CDR2 SVGAGI (reference sequence). Trimming took 6 bases from V and 4 from J, leaving 16 bases between them. This CDR3 region has 15 residues.

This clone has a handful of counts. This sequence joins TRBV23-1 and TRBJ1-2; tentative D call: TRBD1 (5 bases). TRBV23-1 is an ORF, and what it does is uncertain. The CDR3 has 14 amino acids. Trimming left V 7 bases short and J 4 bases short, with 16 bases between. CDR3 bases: TGCGCCAGCATAGTCGGGCGCGGGGCCTATGGCTACACCTTC. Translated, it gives CASIVGRGAYGYTF.